A single sample is the source of the 21 T cell receptor beta chains below, sequenced in a study of blood T cell repertoires in COVID-19 (dated by TCRdb to about 2020). Libraries were constructed by the immunoSEQ multiplex PCR assay. TCRdb retrieved this table from immuneACCESS and kept in-frame rearrangements only. Not all clones are present; in checked studies, unresolved V genes account for under half, and no reason is known for the remainder. The sample has about 130,000 clones on record, more than 80% of them singletons. Around 3% of the sample goes to the ten largest clones. Material: peripheral blood. These receptors originate from a woman older than 75 with COVID-19, enrolled during active disease.

This clone was observed once. V usage is TRBV6-2 or TRBV6-3 and J usage is TRBJ1-2, with D perhaps TRBD1 (6 bases). Trimming pared 4 bases from V and 5 bases from J, leaving 14 bases between. The germline gives CDR1 MNHEY, CDR2 SVGEGT. The CDR3 extends over 14 amino acids. The CDR3 region is CASSFAGVRYGYTF. CDR3 DNA: TGTGCCAGCAGTTTCGCAGGGGTTCGGTATGGCTACACCTTC.

The chain uses TRBV4-3 and TRBJ2-1; 14 nucleotides line up with TRBD2. The CDR3 loop spans 16 amino acids. V was clipped by 0 bases and J by 11 bases; unmatched bases: 6. CDR1 and CDR2 (germline): LGHNA, YSLEER. CDR3 sequence reads: CASSQEWGLAGVQQFF. DNA of the CDR3: TGCGCCAGCAGCCAAGAATGGGGACTAGCGGGAGTGCAGCAGTTCTTC.

Concerning this clone: Other DNA sequences in the sample encode the same CDR3. The chain carries TRBV10-3 and TRBJ2-7, with 7 bases that match TRBD2. V lost 3 bases, J lost 4 bases, and 3 bases stayed unmatched. CDR1 and CDR2 from the germline V gene are ENHRY and SYGVKD. This CDR3 comprises 13 residues. The CDR3 here is CAISDLGGYEQYF. CDR3 coding DNA: TGTGCCATCAGTGACTTGGGAGGGTACGAGCAGTACTTC.

The genes are TRBV25-1 and TRBJ1-5; 7 nucleotides line up with TRBD1. Per the germline V gene, CDR1 is MGHDK and CDR2 is SYGVNS. The CDR3 length is 14 residues. Germline trimming cut 3 bases from V and 4 bases from J; bases unmatched to any gene: 3. The CDR3 spells CASSETGLNQPQHF. The CDR3 DNA reads TGTGCCAGCAGTGAGACAGGGTTGAATCAGCCCCAGCATTTT.

The rearrangement links TRBV7-2 to TRBJ2-3; D may be TRBD2 (6 bases). CDR1 and CDR2 (germline): SGHTA, FQGNSA. This CDR3 is built from 14 residues. Trimming stripped 5 bases from V and 2 bases from J, with 11 bases between. This CDR3 is CASSESGATDTQYF. In nucleotides, the CDR3 is TGTGCCAGCAGCGAGTCGGGAGCCACAGATACGCAGTATTTT.

Written as DNA, the CDR3 is TGTGCCAGCAGCTCCGACAGGGACGGGGACACTGAAGCTTTCTTT. Amino acids: CASSSDRDGDTEAFF. The chain joins TRBV7-9 to TRBJ1-1; 7 bases are a match to TRBD1. Trimming at V came to 4 bases and at J to 3 bases, leaving 8 bases not matched to a gene. From germline, CDR1 is SEHNR and CDR2 FQNEAQ (reference sequence). The CDR3 runs to 15 residues.

This chain joins TRBV14 and TRBJ2-7; D ambiguous. Trimming removed 5 bases from V and 0 bases from J, with 8 bases in between. CDR3 length: 13 residues. Looked up from germline, CDR1 is SGHDN and CDR2 is FVKESK. For the CDR3, the DNA is TGTGCCAGCAGCTTATGGAGCTCCTACGAGCAGTACTTC. Amino acid sequence: CASSLWSSYEQYF. Filled out from reference TRBV14 and TRBJ2-7, the complete variable domain reads EAGVTQFPSHSVIEKGQTVTLRCDPISGHDNLYWYRRVMGKEIKFLLHFVKESKQDESGMPNNRFLAERTGGTYSTLKVQPAELEDSGVYFCASSLWSSYEQYFGPGTRLTVT.

The rearrangement links TRBV28 to TRBJ2-7; possible D gene TRBD1, 6 bases. This CDR3 spans 14 amino acids. Germline CDR1 reads MDHEN; CDR2 reads SYDVKM. V was shortened by 6 bases and J by 2 bases, with 14 bases between the two germline ends. CDR3 coding DNA: TGTGCCAGCAGCCCCGGACAGCGAGCCTACGAGCAGTACTTC. Protein product: CASSPGQRAYEQYF.

This chain's CDR3 is CASSQGQGDSAYNEQFF. CDR3 nucleotides: TGTGCCAGCAGCCAAGGACAGGGGGATTCGGCTTACAATGAGCAGTTCTTC. The J gene is TRBJ2-1, the V gene TRBV4-2; 9 positions agree with TRBD1. J gave up 4 bases and V 1 base, and 8 bases lay outside the gene matches. CDR3 length: 17 amino acids. CDR1 is LGHNA and CDR2 is YNFKEQ in the germline V gene.

CDR3 nucleotides: TGTGCCAGCAGCCCGACTAGCGGGACAACCTACAATGAGCAGTTCTTC. This sequence encodes CASSPTSGTTYNEQFF. V gene TRBV7-2 combines with J gene TRBJ2-1, with 11 positions matching TRBD2. The V gene end was trimmed by 5 bases and the J gene end by 2 bases; junction bases not matched to a gene: 5. The CDR3 runs 16 residues. Germline CDR1 reads SGHTA; CDR2 reads FQGNSA.

The chain employs TRBV28 and TRBJ1-4; 11 bases match TRBD1. J was trimmed by 7 bases and V by 2 bases; bases with no gene match: 3. Germline V gene data show CDR1 as MDHEN and CDR2 as SYDVKM. The CDR3 runs to 15 residues. CDR3 loop: CASSLGQGAGEKLFF. The CDR3 DNA reads TGTGCCAGCAGTTTAGGACAGGGGGCGGGTGAAAAACTGTTTTTT.

The chain couples TRBV6-5 to TRBJ2-2; 8 bases match TRBD1. From germline, CDR1 is MNHEY and CDR2 SVGAGI. The CDR3 extends over 15 amino acids. J was trimmed by 0 bases and V by 6 bases; bases with no gene match: 3. The CDR3 bases are TGTGCCAGCAGACGACAGGGGCCGAACACCGGGGAGCTGTTTTTT. It codes for CASRRQGPNTGELFF.

This sequence joins TRBV18 and TRBJ2-5, with D tentatively TRBD2 (6 bases). Trimming pared 0 bases from V and 3 bases from J, leaving 11 bases between. In germline, CDR1 is KGHSH, CDR2 LQKENI. The CDR3 consists of 15 residues. CDR3 bases: TGTGCCAGCTCACCACCTTCGCGGACTAAAGAGACCCAGTACTTC. It is translated as CASSPPSRTKETQYF.

The chain employs TRBV5-1 and TRBJ2-6, with 13 nucleotides matching TRBD2. Losses at the gene ends were 4 bases for V and 1 base for J; bases not matched to a gene: 8. Germline loops: CDR1 SGHRS, CDR2 YFSETQ. The CDR3 is 19 residues long. CDR3 residues: CASSATSGRLQSGANVLTF. CDR3 in DNA: TGCGCCAGCAGCGCGACTAGCGGGAGGCTCCAATCTGGGGCCAACGTCCTGACTTTC.

V gene TRBV12-3 or TRBV12-4 combines with J gene TRBJ2-3; a possible D gene is TRBD2 (5 bases). CDR3 length: 11 residues. Trimming took 4 bases from V and 11 from J, leaving 10 bases between them. The DNA of the CDR3 is TGTGCCAGCAGTTCGACGGGAATGCAGTATTTT. It yields the protein CASSSTGMQYF.

The chain carries TRBV9 and TRBJ1-3, with unresolved D. Trimming removed 4 bases at V and 1 base at J, with 15 bases between. This CDR3 is built from 16 residues. The V gene's germline CDR1 is SGDLS and CDR2 YYNGEE. The CDR3 is CASSPPGVGSGNTIYF. The CDR3 DNA follows: TGTGCCAGCAGCCCGCCCGGGGTGGGTTCTGGAAACACCATATATTTT.

The V and J genes are TRBV4-2 and TRBJ1-6; a possible D gene is TRBD1 (5 bases). With 0 bases removed from V and 0 bases from J, the gap between germline ends came to 18 bases. There are 20 residues in the CDR3. Germline V CDR1 and CDR2: LGHNA, YNFKEQ. The CDR3, as DNA: TGTGCCAGCAGCCAAGAGGTCACAGGCCTTTTGGGCTCCTATAATTCACCCCTCCACTTT. Its translation: CASSQEVTGLLGSYNSPLHF.

The V call is TRBV7-6, the J call TRBJ2-7; 10 nucleotides align to TRBD2. Germline CDR1 and CDR2: SGHVS and FNYEAQ. The CDR3 has 19 residues. V was pared by 6 bases and J by 0 bases, with 17 bases of the junction left unmatched. The CDR3 DNA sequence: TGTGCCAGCAGTTCGGTCCTAGCGGGAGCCCTTCCTCCCTCCTACGAGCAGTACTTC. As protein: CASSSVLAGALPPSYEQYF.

The chain couples TRBV27 to TRBJ2-3, with D hard to call. CDR3 length: 13 residues. The ends were cut back, 4 bases at V and 3 bases at J, with 8 bases in the middle. Germline V CDR1 and CDR2: MNHEY, SMNVEV (reference sequence). The CDR3 loop is CASSSKTTDTQYF. The DNA of the CDR3 is TGTGCCAGCAGTTCAAAGACTACAGATACGCAGTATTTT.

V gene TRBV6-5 combines with J gene TRBJ1-2; no clear D. The germline gives CDR1 MNHEY, CDR2 SVGAGI. V lost 6 bases, J lost 4 bases, and 15 bases lay in between. This CDR3 has 14 residues. The CDR3 DNA reads as TGTGCCAGCAGGGTACAAACCGGGAGCTATGGCTACACCTTC. Translating it yields CASRVQTGSYGYTF.

This chain uses TRBV5-1 with TRBJ2-3, with 11 bases fitting TRBD2. Germline lookup yields CDR1 SGHRS and CDR2 YFSETQ. Trimming removed 4 bases from V and 1 base from J; junction bases left unmatched: 2. This CDR3 has 15 residues. The DNA of the CDR3 is TGCGCCAGCAGCATAGCGGGAGGGCGCACAGATACGCAGTATTTT. This gives the protein CASSIAGGRTDTQYF.